A single sample is the source of the 20 T cell receptor beta chains below, sequenced in a study of cytotoxic CD8 clonotypes in ibrutinib-treated CLL. Some clones are missing from TCRdb's copy, which holds only in-frame ones; the method was immunoSEQ multiplex PCR. The sample lists about 40,000 clones, 68% occurring once. The material was PBMCs, obtained at disease progression, from a patient treated with ibrutinib. Source of these receptors: a human donor with chronic lymphocytic leukemia.

This rearrangement joins TRBV11-3 to TRBJ2-5, with 7 bases matching TRBD1. Germline CDR1 and CDR2: SGHNT and YENEEA. The CDR3 totals 14 residues. The J segment lost 5 bases and the V segment lost 4 bases, leaving 7 bases of the junction unmatched. CDR3 sequence reads: CASSSRGSAETQYF. The CDR3 bases are TGTGCCAGCAGCTCCAGGGGGTCGGCGGAGACCCAGTACTTC.

The gene calls are TRBV10-3 and TRBJ2-7; 11 nucleotides line up with TRBD2. V lost 6 bases and J lost 3; bases outside the gene matches: 7. The CDR3 is 15 amino acids. Germline V gene data show CDR1 as ENHRY and CDR2 as SYGVKD. The CDR3 nucleotides read TGTGCCATCAGCTTAGCGGGAGGGCCTATCTACGAGCAGTACTTC. As protein: CAISLAGGPIYEQYF.

The chain is built from TRBV11-3 and TRBJ2-7; D gene ambiguous. V dropped 4 bases and J dropped 4 bases, with 20 bases sitting between them. CDR3 size: 16 residues. Germline CDR1 is SGHNT and CDR2 is YENEEA. CDR3 protein: CASSSRAVTYKYEQYF. Here the CDR3 DNA reads TGTGCCAGCAGCTCCCGGGCCGTTACCTATAAGTACGAGCAGTACTTC.

J is TRBJ2-2 and V is TRBV5-1; 7 positions agree with TRBD1. This CDR3 is built from 16 residues. Germline assignment: CDR1 SGHRS and CDR2 YFSETQ. J lost 5 bases, V lost 4 bases, and 11 bases had no gene match. CDR3 sequence: CASSPQTGRSTGELFF. In DNA form, the CDR3 reads TGCGCCAGCAGCCCACAGACAGGGAGAAGTACCGGGGAGCTGTTTTTT.

This clone was seen a single time. The rearrangement joins TRBV10-3 to TRBJ2-5; 10 nucleotides agree with TRBD1. Germline V gene lookup returns CDR1 ENHRY and CDR2 SYGVKD. Trimming cost V 2 bases and J 5 bases; bases outside gene matches: 8. The CDR3 length is 16 residues. The CDR3 DNA reads as TGTGCCATCAGTGAGGGAGGGACAGGGGCCTCCGAGACCCAGTACTTC. Residues: CAISEGGTGASETQYF.

This clone was detected a few times. This chain joins TRBV18 and TRBJ2-3; possibly TRBD1 or TRBD2 for D (5 bases each). CDR3 length: 18 amino acids. The V and J ends lost 3 bases and 4 bases respectively, with 23 bases between them. Germline V gives CDR1 KGHSH, CDR2 LQKENI. DNA for the CDR3: TGTGCCAGCTCACCGGGACCCCCGGCGCGGGCCCTGTCAGATACGCAGTATTTT. It yields the protein CASSPGPPARALSDTQYF. Full variable domain (remainder filled in from reference TRBV18 and TRBJ2-3): NAGVMQNPRHLVRRRGQEARLRCSPMKGHSHVYWYRQLPEEGLKFMVYLQKENIIDESGMPKERFSAEFPKEGPSILRIQQVVRGDSAAYFCASSPGPPARALSDTQYFGPGTRLTVL.

In its sample, this clone was seen a few times. The chain recombines TRBV27 with TRBJ1-2, with D possibly TRBD1 on 6 matching bases. Per the germline V gene, CDR1 is MNHEY and CDR2 is SMNVEV (reference sequence). V lost 4 bases and J 3 bases, leaving 12 bases between the germline ends. This CDR3 has 14 amino acids. The CDR3 here is CASSSATGHYGYTF. In DNA form, the CDR3 reads TGTGCCAGCAGTTCGGCGACAGGCCACTATGGCTACACCTTC.

The CDR3 here is CASSRSVTVNTEAFF. The CDR3 DNA reads TGCGCCAGCAGCCGCAGCGTGACTGTGAACACTGAAGCTTTCTTT. The chain couples TRBV5-1 to TRBJ1-1, with D unresolved. V was trimmed by 4 bases and J by 0 bases, leaving 13 bases between them. CDR1 is SGHRS, CDR2 YFSETQ, per germline. This CDR3 has 15 residues.

The chain combines TRBV11-2 with TRBJ2-1, with 8 bases aligning to TRBD1. Germline loops: CDR1 SGHAT, CDR2 FQNNGV. The CDR3 totals 16 residues. V shed 1 base, J shed 5 bases, and the junction held 7 bases outside the gene matches. In nucleotides, the CDR3 is TGTGCCAGCAGCTTAGTCCGGACAGGGCCGGACAATGAGCAGTTCTTC. Translated: CASSLVRTGPDNEQFF.

The chain carries TRBV7-9 and TRBJ1-2, with D perhaps matching TRBD1 (5 bases). Germline V gives CDR1 SEHNR, CDR2 FQNEAQ (reference sequence). The V end was cut by 3 bases, the J end by 4 bases, with 15 bases between. This CDR3 region has 15 residues. In DNA form, the CDR3 reads TGTGCCAGCAGCTTTTCATCGGGGCTTGGCTATGGCTACACCTTC. As protein: CASSFSSGLGYGYTF.

The chain carries TRBV6-5 and TRBJ2-7; possible D gene TRBD2, 5 bases. Looked up from germline, CDR1 is MNHEY and CDR2 is SVGAGI. The length of the CDR3 is 13 residues. Trimming took off 5 bases at V and 0 bases at J, with 8 bases between the two ends. The CDR3 loop reads CASSPGYSYEQYF. CDR3 sequence (DNA): TGTGCCAGCAGTCCGGGATACTCCTACGAGCAGTACTTC.

The chain is built from TRBV28 and TRBJ1-5, with unresolved D. Germline V lookup: CDR1 MDHEN, CDR2 SYDVKM. This CDR3 contains 14 residues. V was clipped by 8 bases and J by 1 base, with 12 bases between them. CDR3 region: CASGSSVSNQPQHF. The CDR3 DNA follows: TGTGCCAGCGGGTCATCGGTCAGCAATCAGCCCCAGCATTTT.

V and J are TRBV2 and TRBJ2-5, with 9 bases fitting TRBD2. The V gene end was trimmed by 4 bases and the J gene end by 2 bases; junction bases not matched to a gene: 5. CDR3 length equals 15 residues. Germline V gene sequence: CDR1 SNHLY, CDR2 FYNNEI. The CDR3 is CASSGTSVGQETQYF. The CDR3 nucleotides are TGTGCCAGCAGTGGGACTAGCGTCGGTCAAGAGACCCAGTACTTC.

The chain has TRBV7-3 and TRBJ2-2, with a possible D match to TRBD2 (5 bases). Per germline, CDR1 SGHTA and CDR2 FQGTGA. V lost 8 bases to trimming and J lost 4 bases, with 14 bases between them. There are 14 residues in the CDR3. This chain's CDR3 is CASSFSEGTGELFF. CDR3 DNA sequence: TGTGCCAGCTCCTTTAGTGAGGGCACCGGGGAGCTGTTTTTT.

Only a few counts were recorded for this clone. The J gene is TRBJ2-2, the V gene TRBV7-9, with D perhaps matching TRBD2 (6 bases). Germline loops: CDR1 SEHNR, CDR2 FQNEAQ (reference sequence). The CDR3 has 13 amino acids. CDR3 nucleotide sequence: TGTGCAAGTGCCAGGGACTTATCCGGGGAGCTGTTTTTT. Translated: CASARDLSGELFF.

The chain employs TRBV28 and TRBJ1-3; D possibly corresponds to TRBD1 (6 bases). Germline assignment: CDR1 MDHEN and CDR2 SYDVKM. Trimming shortened V by 6 bases and J by 6 bases, and 12 bases separated the two germline ends. The CDR3 covers 13 residues. The CDR3 is CASSKQGANTIYF. The CDR3 bases are TGTGCCAGCAGCAAACAGGGCGCAAACACCATATATTTT.

The count of this clone is one. The chain's CDR3 is CASSRIRETQYF. In DNA, the CDR3 is TGTGCCAGCAGTAGGATAAGAGAGACCCAGTACTTC. The chain links TRBV14 to TRBJ2-5; D not certain. V was clipped by 6 bases and J by 4 bases, with 9 bases between them. This CDR3 is 12 amino acids long. CDR1 is SGHDN and CDR2 is FVKESK in the germline V gene.

The chain carries TRBV27 and TRBJ2-1; D call uncertain. Germline CDR1 is MNHEY and CDR2 is SMNVEV (reference sequence). This CDR3 has 15 amino acids. V was trimmed by 2 bases and J by 2 bases, leaving 10 bases between them. CDR3 sequence: CASSLGPTAYNEQFF. CDR3 coding DNA: TGTGCCAGCAGTTTAGGACCAACGGCCTACAATGAGCAGTTCTTC.

This rearrangement joins TRBV7-9 to TRBJ2-5; D may correspond to TRBD1 or TRBD2 (5 bases each). CDR3 length: 15 amino acids. The V end was cut by 0 bases, the J end by 3 bases, with 11 bases between. The germline V gene has CDR1 SEHNR and CDR2 FQNEAQ (reference sequence). CDR3 DNA: TGTGCCAGCAGCTTAGCTAGTTGGGGGAAAGAGACCCAGTACTTC. Amino acids: CASSLASWGKETQYF.

The chain combines TRBV7-9 with TRBJ2-2; D is unclear. The CDR3 is 17 amino acids. Germline V lookup: CDR1 SEHNR, CDR2 FQNEAQ (reference sequence). Trimming removed 6 bases at V and 4 bases at J, with 21 bases between. For the CDR3, the DNA is TGTGCCAGCAGTTTTCGTCCGGGTGGTTGGGCCACCGGGGAGCTGTTTTTT. This encodes CASSFRPGGWATGELFF.